This T cell receptor (beta chain) was identified in a study of T cells after yellow fever vaccination. Overall study results and limits: Abundant clonotypes from the bulk population could contaminate FACS-sorted repertoires. Of the clonotypes, a small share occurred in both CD4 and CD8 compartments. Researchers report a weaker secondary response that nonetheless peaked faster, day 5 versus 15.

In making TCR cDNA, 5'RACE template switching added a universal primer site and UMIs to it. MiXCR was run by TCRdb on the 5' RACE reads, yielding one entry per CDR3 protein. Among some 670,000 distinct CDR3 sequences listed, 12% were seen once. Germline V gene sequence: CDR1 MNHEY, CDR2 SMNVEV (reference sequence). This CDR3 contains 14 residues. The V end was cut by 2 bases, the J end by 4 bases, with 9 bases between. This clonotype was observed a handful of times. Its antigen remains unknown. The V gene is TRBV27, the J gene TRBJ1-5, with D tentatively TRBD1 (6 bases). This TCR derives from a man between 25 and 39 years old who received the YFV17D yellow fever vaccine. The source material was PBMCs, sampled on the day of the yellow fever booster vaccination. Here the CDR3 reads CASSLRGQNQPQHF. The CDR3 DNA reads TGTGCCAGCAGTTTACGCGGACAGAATCAGCCCCAGCATTTT.